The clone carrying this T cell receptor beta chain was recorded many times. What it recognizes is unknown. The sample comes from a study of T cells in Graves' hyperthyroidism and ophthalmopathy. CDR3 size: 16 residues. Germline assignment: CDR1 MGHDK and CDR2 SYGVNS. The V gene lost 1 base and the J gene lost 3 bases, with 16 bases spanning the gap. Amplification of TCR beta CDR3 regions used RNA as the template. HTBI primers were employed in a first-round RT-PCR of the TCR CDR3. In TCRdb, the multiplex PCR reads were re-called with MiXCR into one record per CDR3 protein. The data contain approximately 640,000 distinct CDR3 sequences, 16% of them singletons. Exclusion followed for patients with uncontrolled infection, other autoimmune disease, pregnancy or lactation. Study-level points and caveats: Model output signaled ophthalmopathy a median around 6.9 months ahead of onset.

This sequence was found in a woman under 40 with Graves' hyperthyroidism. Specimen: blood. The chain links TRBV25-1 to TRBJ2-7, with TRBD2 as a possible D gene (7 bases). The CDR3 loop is CASSELGGRGVYEQYF. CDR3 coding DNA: TGTGCCAGCAGTGAATTGGGGGGGCGAGGGGTCTACGAGCAGTACTTC.